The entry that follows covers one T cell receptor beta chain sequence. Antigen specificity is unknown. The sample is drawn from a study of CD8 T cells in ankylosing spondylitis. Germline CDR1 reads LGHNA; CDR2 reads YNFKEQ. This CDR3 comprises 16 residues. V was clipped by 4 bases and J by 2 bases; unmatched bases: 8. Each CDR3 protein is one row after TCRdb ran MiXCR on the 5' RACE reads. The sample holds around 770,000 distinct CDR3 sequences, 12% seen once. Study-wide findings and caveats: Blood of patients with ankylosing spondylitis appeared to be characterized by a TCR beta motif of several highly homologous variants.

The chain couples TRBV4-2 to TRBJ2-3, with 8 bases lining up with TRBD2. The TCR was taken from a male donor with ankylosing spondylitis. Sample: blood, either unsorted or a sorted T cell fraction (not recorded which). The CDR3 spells CASSPIAGRPTDTQYF. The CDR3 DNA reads TGTGCCAGCAGCCCTATAGCGGGGCGCCCCACAGATACGCAGTATTTT.